The clone carrying this TCR beta chain is a singleton in its sample. Its target is not known. The data originate from a study of cytomegalovirus exposure and HLA in healthy donors. Study-level information: Earlier, about 180 million T cells were analyzed, and more than 100 million unique TCR beta sequences were found among them. Study results and limitations: For most TCR beta V segments, an earlier analysis put the productive rate at about 87% or about 30% of the time. Solely CMV serostatus was available to characterize immune exposure.

Both 60 Vbeta primers and 13 Jbeta primers went into the PCR. As handled by the study authors: Later, 75 million to 100 million unique TCR beta chains were counted in an analysis, and roughly 11 million of them were shared. Sequencing used immunoSEQ multiplex PCR; TCRdb keeps in-frame clones, though not all of them. V, J and clone size reflect that table, while D and trimming were determined from the DNA. There are around 100,000 clones in the sample; 70% to 85% occur only once, and roughly 2.6% lies in the top ten. Germline CDR1 SQVTM, CDR2 ANQGSEA. Trimming removed 0 bases from V and 6 bases from J; junction bases left unmatched: 2. The CDR3 spans 12 residues.

The clonotype was recovered from a woman aged 18 to 35 in good health and CMV-seronegative. V gene TRBV29-1 combines with J gene TRBJ2-7; 7 bases are a match to TRBD2. Material for sequencing was PBMCs. CDR3 sequence (DNA): TGCAGCGTTGAAGAGGGCGGGGGCGAGCAGTACTTC. The encoded protein is CSVEEGGGEQYF.